This T cell receptor beta chain was documented in a study of cytomegalovirus exposure and HLA in healthy donors. PCR primers comprised 60 Vbeta and 13 Jbeta primers. Here immunoSEQ multiplex PCR was the method, and the copy in TCRdb shows in-frame clones only, minus some. This repertoire shows 150,000 to 200,000 clones, about four fifths found once; its top ten account for approximately 1.5%. The V end lost 6 bases, the J end lost 5 bases, and 10 bases lay between the germline ends. CDR1 is DFQATT, CDR2 SNEGSKA, per germline (reference sequence). This CDR3 has 11 amino acids. This TCR was recovered from a man aged 40-50 years in good health and CMV-seronegative. What was sequenced was PBMCs. V gene TRBV20-1 combines with J gene TRBJ1-1, with D unresolved. The CDR3 protein is CSAERETEAFF. For the CDR3, the DNA is TGCAGTGCGGAGAGGGAAACTGAAGCTTTCTTT.